The next 8 T cell receptor beta chains were all read from a single sample in a study of T-cell reconstitution after alpha-beta-depleted transplantation in children. Unique molecular identifiers were built into the TCRbeta library. TCRdb passed the PCR reads through MiXCR, listing each CDR3 protein once. Of roughly 340,000 distinct CDR3 sequences detected, about 17% appear once; the ten largest clones hold roughly 40%. Source: PBMCs, mostly from graft donor cells, taken 360 days after TCRalphabeta/CD19-depleted stem cell transplant. These receptors originate from a male patient between 2 and 10 years old who had a stem cell transplant for acute lymphoblastic leukemia, so the T cells may come from the graft donor.

This clonotype was detected a few times. The V call is TRBV29-1, the J call TRBJ2-5; D is uncertain. V was shortened by 7 bases and J by 3 bases, with 6 bases between the two germline ends. Germline-derived CDR1 and CDR2 are SQVTM and ANQGSEA. This CDR3 spans 10 amino acids. The CDR3 DNA reads TGCAGCGCGTCGGAAGAGACCCAGTACTTC. Translating it yields CSASEETQYF.

The V call is TRBV6-2 or TRBV6-3, the J call TRBJ2-5, with TRBD2 identical over 10 bases. J was trimmed by 5 bases and V by 10 bases; bases with no gene match: 28. From germline, CDR1 is MNHEY and CDR2 SVGEGT. CDR3 length: 20 residues. This CDR3 reads CAKSGAPLAGSFNQGETQYF. CDR3 nucleotide sequence: TGTGCCAAATCAGGGGCTCCACTAGCGGGATCTTTCAATCAGGGGGAGACCCAGTACTTC.

This clonotype was observed a few times. J is TRBJ1-1 and V is TRBV3-1; no definite D call. This CDR3 is 16 amino acids long. Deletions cut 2 bases from V and 3 bases from J, with 16 bases between. CDR1 is LGHDT and CDR2 is YNNKEL in the germline V gene (reference sequence). DNA for the CDR3: TGTGCCAGCAGCCAAAGAGGGTTAAGAAGGGACACTGAAGCTTTCTTT. Its protein product is CASSQRGLRRDTEAFF.

This clonotype was recorded many times. V gene TRBV29-1 combines with J gene TRBJ2-7, with 8 bases that match TRBD2. Per germline, CDR1 SQVTM and CDR2 ANQGSEA. This CDR3 contains 12 residues. The J segment lost 3 bases and the V segment lost 3 bases, leaving 1 base of the junction unmatched. The CDR3 DNA follows: TGCAGCGTTGATACTAGCGGCTACGAGCAGTACTTC. Translating it yields CSVDTSGYEQYF.

This sequence joins TRBV29-1 and TRBJ2-1; the match to TRBD2 covers 10 bases. This CDR3 contains 13 residues. Germline V gene lookup returns CDR1 SQVTM and CDR2 ANQGSEA. V trimming: 6 bases; J trimming: 8 bases; junction bases outside the gene matches: 7. CDR3 residues: CSVEREGPHEQFF. CDR3 DNA sequence: TGCAGCGTCGAGCGGGAGGGCCCCCATGAGCAGTTCTTC.

CDR3 coding DNA: TGTGCCAGCAGTTCCCCTGGACGGAACTCTGGAAACACCATATATTTT. Translation: CASSSPGRNSGNTIYF. V usage is TRBV6-5 and J usage is TRBJ1-3; D gene uncertain. The germline CDR1 and CDR2 sequences are MNHEY and SVGAGI. The CDR3 extends over 16 amino acids. V shed 4 bases and J shed 0 bases, with 13 bases lying between them.

The chain recombines TRBV12-3 or TRBV12-4 with TRBJ2-1; D could derive from TRBD1 or TRBD2 (5 bases each). Trimming left V 4 bases short and J 2 bases short, with 15 bases between. The CDR3 is 16 residues long. DNA for the CDR3: TGTGCCAGCAGTTCAGGGACGACGCGGGCCTACAATGAGCAGTTCTTC. It specifies CASSSGTTRAYNEQFF.

The sample holds many counts of this clonotype. The chain's CDR3 is CSVLGNSYEQYF. CDR3 nucleotide sequence: TGCAGTGTCCTAGGTAACTCCTACGAGCAGTACTTC. The rearrangement uses TRBV20-1 and TRBJ2-7; unclear D gene. This CDR3 comprises 12 residues. Per the germline V gene, CDR1 is DFQATT and CDR2 is SNEGSKA (reference sequence). Trimming stripped 7 bases from V and 0 bases from J, with 10 bases between.